This T cell receptor beta chain originates from a study of beta chain features in type 1 diabetes. The study, taken as a whole, reports: In all four CD4+ subsets, TCRB CDR3 length was significantly, moderately reduced in type 1 diabetes.

This clone has only a few counts. Antigen unknown. Expressed TCRB transcripts were sequenced because the isolated RNA had all been reverse transcribed beforehand. Using immunoSEQ multiplex PCR, the repertoire was profiled, and TCRdb retains in-frame clones only, with some absent. The repertoire holds around 160,000 clones, with under 60% as singletons. Averaging around 110 mL, one heparinised blood draw came from each individual donor. Via CD45RO/CCR7/CD25/CD127/CD95/CD27, cells of the CD4+ naive, central memory, regulatory and stem cell-like memory subsets were sorted. The source material was Tregs from blood. The sequence came from a man aged 18 to 35 in good health.

The CDR3 spells CSPQAPYEQYF. CDR3 coding DNA: TGCAGCCCCCAGGCCCCCTACGAGCAGTACTTC. The chain employs TRBV29-1 and TRBJ2-7; D not resolved. This CDR3 spans 11 amino acids. CDR1 and CDR2 (germline): SQVTM, ANQGSEA. V lost 8 bases and J 2 bases, leaving 10 bases between the germline ends.